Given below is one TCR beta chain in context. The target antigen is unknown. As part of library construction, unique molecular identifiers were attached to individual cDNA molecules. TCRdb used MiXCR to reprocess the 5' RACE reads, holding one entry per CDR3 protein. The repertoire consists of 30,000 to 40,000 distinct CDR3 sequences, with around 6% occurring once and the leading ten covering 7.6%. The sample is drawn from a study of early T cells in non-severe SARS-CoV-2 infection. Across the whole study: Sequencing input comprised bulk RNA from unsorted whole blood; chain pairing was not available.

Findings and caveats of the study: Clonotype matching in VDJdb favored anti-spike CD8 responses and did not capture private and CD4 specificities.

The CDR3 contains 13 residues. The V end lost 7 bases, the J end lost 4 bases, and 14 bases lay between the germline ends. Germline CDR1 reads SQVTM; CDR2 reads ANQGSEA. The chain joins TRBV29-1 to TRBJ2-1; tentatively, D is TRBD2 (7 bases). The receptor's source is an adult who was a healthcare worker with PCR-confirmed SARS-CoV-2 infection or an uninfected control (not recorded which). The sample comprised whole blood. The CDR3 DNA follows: TGCAGCGCCGACGGGGGGCGATACAATGAGCAGTTCTTC. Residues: CSADGGRYNEQFF.